Below, one TCR beta chain is given with its context. Its specificity is unknown. The record originates from a study of cytomegalovirus exposure and HLA in healthy donors. For the study at large: Earlier, 117 million unique TCR beta sequences were recovered from roughly 200 million T cells by an analysis. Study-wide results and limits: TCR beta sequences numbering about 17,000 were associated with HLA alleles at 0.05 false discovery rate in a later analysis. The records held CMV serostatus as the only immune exposure information.

Germline trimming cut 3 bases from V and 5 bases from J; bases unmatched to any gene: 6. Germline CDR1 is LNHDA and CDR2 is SQIVND (reference sequence). The CDR3 consists of 15 residues. Regarding donors, all were healthy bone marrow donors. Primers for the PCR totalled 60 Vbeta and 13 Jbeta. Assay: immunoSEQ multiplex PCR; the TCRdb copy retains only in-frame clones and omits some. Of fewer than 85,000 clones listed, 75% to 85% are singletons. Sequencing used PBMCs. This clonotype originated in a man between 70 and 80 years old in good health and CMV-seropositive. The rearrangement joins TRBV19 to TRBJ2-7; 11 nucleotides agree with TRBD1. The CDR3 sequence: CASSMRDRGFDEQYF. Here the CDR3 DNA reads TGTGCCAGTAGTATGAGGGACAGGGGGTTTGACGAGCAGTACTTC.